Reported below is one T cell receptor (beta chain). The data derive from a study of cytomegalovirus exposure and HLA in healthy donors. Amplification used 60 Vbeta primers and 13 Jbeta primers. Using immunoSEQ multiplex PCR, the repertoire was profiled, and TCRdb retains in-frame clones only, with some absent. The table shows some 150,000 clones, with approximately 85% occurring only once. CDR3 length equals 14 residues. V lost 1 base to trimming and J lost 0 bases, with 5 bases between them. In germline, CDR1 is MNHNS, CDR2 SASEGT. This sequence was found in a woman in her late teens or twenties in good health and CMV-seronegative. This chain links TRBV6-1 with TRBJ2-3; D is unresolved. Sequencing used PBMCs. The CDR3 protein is CASSEDQSTDTQYF. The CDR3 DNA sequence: TGTGCCAGCAGTGAAGACCAGAGCACAGATACGCAGTATTTT.